This paragraph reports one T cell receptor beta chain. The data were taken from a study of blood T cell repertoires in COVID-19. Across the study: Specimens from acute and convalescent COVID-19 originated in the United States, Italy and Spain.

Original processing methods: For nucleated cells, counts were estimated from reference gene primer amplification. Profiling relied on immunoSEQ multiplex PCR, and the TCRdb table lists in-frame clones only, not all of them. That table furnishes V, J and clone size, whereas the DNA furnished D and trimming. The profile shows about 97,000 clones, about 86% of them singletons. The sequenced sample consisted of peripheral blood. This receptor was identified in a human donor in a cohort sampled during active COVID-19.

CDR3 in amino acids: CASSYVGLNTEAFF. The CDR3 DNA reads TGTGCCAGCAGTTACGTCGGTTTGAACACTGAAGCTTTCTTT. The gene calls are TRBV6-5 and TRBJ1-1; no clear D. V was cut by 2 bases and J by 0 bases, with 7 bases left in between. Germline-derived CDR1 and CDR2 are MNHEY and SVGAGI. The CDR3 totals 14 residues.